Presented here are 18 T cell receptor beta chains from one specimen sequenced in a study of blood T cell repertoires in COVID-19. TCRdb's table, derived via immunoSEQ multiplex PCR, lists solely in-frame clones and lacks some. This sample has approximately 58,000 clones, with approximately 78% found just once. Sequenced: peripheral blood. These receptors were collected from a man aged 55-75 years with COVID-19, enrolled during active disease.

This clone was picked up one time. Relative to the germline gene, one junction end is altered; a read error may explain this. The V gene is TRBV7-2, the J gene TRBJ2-7; D possibly corresponds to TRBD2 (6 bases). CDR3 length: 13 residues. Germline loops: CDR1 SGHTA, CDR2 FQGNSA. The CDR3 region has the DNA TGTGCCAGCAGCCTAGCGCCGCGGGCCGAGCAGTACTTC. It encodes CASSLAPRAEQYF.

The rearrangement links TRBV30 to TRBJ2-3; 11 bases fit TRBD2. Germline CDR1 and CDR2: GTSNPN and SVGIG (reference sequence). After removal of 3 bases from V and 2 bases from J, the junction contained 7 bases not matched to a gene. The CDR3 is 16 amino acids. The CDR3 spells CAWSAGTSGFTDTQYF. CDR3 nucleotide sequence: TGTGCCTGGAGCGCCGGGACTAGCGGCTTCACAGATACGCAGTATTTT. Based on the CDR3 plus reference TRBV30 and TRBJ2-3, the full variable domain is SQTIHQWPATLVQPVGSPLSLECTVEGTSNPNLYWYRQAAGRGLQLLFYSVGIGQISSEVPQNLSASRPQDRQFILSSKKLLLSDSGFYLCAWSAGTSGFTDTQYFGPGTRLTVL.

The sample holds a few counts of this clone. The CDR3 spells CASSLTGTYNSPLHF. The CDR3 region has the DNA TGTGCCAGCAGCTTAACAGGGACCTATAATTCACCCCTCCACTTT. The rearrangement links TRBV7-2 to TRBJ1-6; possible D gene TRBD1, 6 bases. V lost 2 bases to trimming and J lost 2 bases, with 7 bases between them. This CDR3 has 15 residues. CDR1 and CDR2 from the germline V gene are SGHTA and FQGNSA.

This clone was found a few times. The CDR3 nucleotides are TGTGCCAGTAGTATGAACAGGGCTGCTGAAGCTTTCTTT. Protein product: CASSMNRAAEAFF. This chain links TRBV19 with TRBJ1-1; D perhaps matches TRBD1 (6 bases). Germline V gene sequence: CDR1 LNHDA, CDR2 SQIVND (reference sequence). With 3 bases removed from V and 6 bases from J, the gap between germline ends came to 11 bases. This CDR3 has 13 amino acids.

The chain links TRBV14 to TRBJ1-2, with a weak D call TRBD1 (5 bases). V gave up 8 bases and J gave up 2 bases, with 15 bases separating them. Germline V CDR1 and CDR2: SGHDN, FVKESK. The CDR3 consists of 14 residues. This CDR3 is CASGALVGNYGYTF. The CDR3, as DNA: TGTGCCAGCGGGGCCCTCGTCGGAAACTATGGCTACACCTTC.

This clone was found once. The rearrangement joins TRBV5-1 to TRBJ1-1; D not certain. The CDR3 runs 15 residues. Trimming left V 4 bases short and J 1 base short, with 14 bases between. Germline V CDR1 and CDR2: SGHRS, YFSETQ. The CDR3: CASSAAGGENTEAFF. CDR3 sequence (DNA): TGCGCCAGCAGCGCGGCGGGTGGGGAGAACACTGAAGCTTTCTTT.

A single count supports this clone. The gene calls are TRBV5-1 and TRBJ2-7; D is possibly TRBD2 (6 bases). The germline V gene encodes CDR1 SGHRS and CDR2 YFSETQ. This CDR3 is built from 13 residues. V was cut by 0 bases and J by 4 bases, with 8 bases left in between. The CDR3 sequence: CASSLVAGYEQYF. For the CDR3, the DNA is TGCGCCAGCAGCTTGGTCGCGGGGTACGAGCAGTACTTC.

The chain couples TRBV13 to TRBJ1-1; D gene unclear. The ends were cut back, 1 base at V and 0 bases at J, with 9 bases in the middle. Germline V lookup: CDR1 PRHDT, CDR2 FYEKMQ (reference sequence). The CDR3 runs to 15 residues. CDR3 bases: TGTGCCAGCAGCTTAGTACAGCATATGAACACTGAAGCTTTCTTT. Translated: CASSLVQHMNTEAFF. The full variable domain, completed using reference TRBV13 and TRBJ1-1, is AAGVIQSPRHLIKEKRETATLKCYPIPRHDTVYWYQQGPGQDPQFLISFYEKMQSDKGSIPDRFSAQQFSDYHSELNMSSLELGDSALYFCASSLVQHMNTEAFFGQGTRLTVV.

The chain combines TRBV6-5 with TRBJ1-6; tentative D call: TRBD1 (6 bases). V lost 4 bases and J 6 bases, leaving 10 bases between the germline ends. The CDR3 is 14 amino acids. The germline V gene encodes CDR1 MNHEY and CDR2 SVGAGI. CDR3 in DNA: TGTGCCAGCAGTTCAGGGGCTCGTAATTCACCCCTCCACTTT. It yields the protein CASSSGARNSPLHF.

The chain joins TRBV6-5 to TRBJ2-5; D might be TRBD2 (5 bases). The CDR3 extends over 13 amino acids. Germline values: CDR1 MNHEY, CDR2 SVGAGI. V lost 0 bases and J 7 bases, leaving 9 bases between the germline ends. The CDR3 region is CASSYSRRGTQYF. In DNA form, the CDR3 reads TGTGCCAGCAGTTACTCCCGCCGGGGGACCCAGTACTTC.

This clone was counted a single time. This rearrangement joins TRBV14 to TRBJ2-1; no firm D call. The CDR3 contains 10 residues. Trimming cost V 7 bases and J 6 bases, with 4 bases left between them. Germline loops: CDR1 SGHDN, CDR2 FVKESK. The CDR3 DNA reads TGTGCCAGCACCTCCAATGAGCAGTTCTTC. Translating gives CASTSNEQFF.

This clone turned up a few times. The chain has TRBV11-2 and TRBJ2-1; the match to TRBD2 covers 10 bases. The CDR3 consists of 16 residues. V was pared by 2 bases and J by 2 bases, with 3 bases of the junction left unmatched. The V gene's germline CDR1 is SGHAT and CDR2 FQNNGV. Here the CDR3 reads CASSLLAGAAYNEQFF. The CDR3 nucleotides are TGTGCCAGCAGCTTACTAGCGGGAGCGGCCTACAATGAGCAGTTCTTC.

This chain uses TRBV6-5 with TRBJ1-1; maybe TRBD1 (5 bases). The germline gives CDR1 MNHEY, CDR2 SVGAGI. CDR3 size: 16 residues. Between the trimmed V and J ends, which lost 2 bases and 1 base, there was a span of 14 bases. Here the CDR3 DNA reads TGTGCCAGCAGTTACGCAGGGCGGGGCTGGAACACTGAAGCTTTCTTT. Translated, it gives CASSYAGRGWNTEAFF.

The V and J genes are TRBV14 and TRBJ2-3, with D perhaps matching TRBD2 (5 bases). CDR1 and CDR2 (germline): SGHDN, FVKESK. CDR3 size: 14 residues. Trimming took 3 bases from V and 9 from J, leaving 16 bases between them. The DNA of the CDR3 is TGTGCCAGCAGCCAGCGGCAGAGAGGCGGGACGCAGTATTTT. It yields the protein CASSQRQRGGTQYF.

The J gene is TRBJ2-7, the V gene TRBV7-9; 11 positions match TRBD1. There are 15 residues in the CDR3. V lost 3 bases and J lost 2; bases outside the gene matches: 3. Germline lookup yields CDR1 SEHNR and CDR2 FQNEAQ (reference sequence). The CDR3 sequence is CASSFGTGGTYEQYF. As DNA, the CDR3 is TGTGCCAGCAGCTTCGGGACAGGGGGAACCTACGAGCAGTACTTC.

The V call is TRBV28, the J call TRBJ2-2, with TRBD1 as a possible D gene (6 bases). Germline V gene sequence: CDR1 MDHEN, CDR2 SYDVKM. With 4 bases removed from V and 4 bases from J, the gap between germline ends came to 10 bases. CDR3 size: 14 residues. The CDR3 is CASSSQGSTGELFF. The CDR3 DNA sequence: TGTGCCAGCAGTTCGCAGGGGAGCACCGGGGAGCTGTTTTTT.

V and J are TRBV10-1 and TRBJ2-4; 14 bases are a match to TRBD2. Per germline, CDR1 WNHNN and CDR2 SYGVQD (reference sequence). Trimming at V came to 4 bases and at J to 4 bases, leaving 9 bases not matched to a gene. The length of the CDR3 is 18 residues. CDR3 region: CASSGAGTSGGGKNIQYF. CDR3 nucleotides: TGCGCCAGCAGTGGAGCCGGGACTAGCGGGGGAGGTAAAAACATTCAGTACTTC.

This rearrangement joins TRBV1 to TRBJ2-5; the table names TRBD2, a call not compared with the DNA. TRBV1 is deemed a pseudogene. This CDR3 is built from 15 residues. This CDR3 reads CTSPPGLGWVETQYF. The CDR3 DNA is TGCACCAGCCCACCGGGACTTGGATGGGTGGAGACCCAGTACTTC.